Listed below are T cell receptor beta chains from one sample, sequenced in a study of CD8+CD57+ T cells in acquired aplastic anemia. TCRdb used MiXCR to reprocess the reads, holding one entry per CDR3 protein. The data contain 80,000 or so distinct CDR3 sequences, approximately 70% of them seen just once; the ten biggest clones take up 70% to 90%. Sequenced sample: sorted CD4+, CD8+, or CD8+CD57+ T cells (not recorded which) from PBMCs. These TCRs come from a human donor with aplastic anemia. The CDR3 runs from the conserved cysteine through the conserved F or W. A D gene is named only where the DNA matches it firmly.

d_call	v_call	j_call	cdr3_aa
-	TRBV15	TRBJ1-5	CATSRGGRDNRPQHF
-	TRBV7-2	TRBJ2-7	CASSRKTGYEQYF
-	TRBV24-1	TRBJ2-7	CATSDIGGHEQYF
TRBD1	TRBV6-2/TRBV6-3	TRBJ2-7	CASSYYGTGSYEQYF
-	TRBV20-1	TRBJ2-1	CSASDGRRQFF
-	TRBV7-9	TRBJ1-1	CASSFPGSTEAFF
-	TRBV7-6	TRBJ1-2	CASSPQGNYGYTF
TRBD2	TRBV5-4	TRBJ2-5	CASSFGSGRTIQETQYF
-	TRBV15	TRBJ2-2	CATSRGLGPNTGELFF
TRBD1	TRBV2	TRBJ1-4	CASSFRGDGEKLFF
-	TRBV20-1	TRBJ1-5	CSARTRVGRLRNQPQHF
-	TRBV24-1	TRBJ2-1	CATSDDSAKQFF
TRBD2	TRBV2	TRBJ2-1	CASMAGGPNEQFF
-	TRBV4-2	TRBJ2-7	CASSQGSYEQYF
TRBD2	TRBV20-1	TRBJ2-3	CSAFTTSGATDTQYF
TRBD1	TRBV12-3/TRBV12-4	TRBJ1-3	CASSWGGTENGNTIYF
-	TRBV10-3	TRBJ1-4	CAISDPGTAEKLFF
-	TRBV9	TRBJ2-2	CASSVDRGELFF
-	TRBV11-1	TRBJ2-1	CASRTRGDRYNEQFF
TRBD2	TRBV7-9	TRBJ2-7	CASSYGLAGVEQYF
-	TRBV19	TRBJ1-2	CASSIPWPALNGYTF
-	TRBV29-1	TRBJ1-2	CGTWTANYGYTF
-	TRBV2	TRBJ2-1	CASSDGGYEQFF
TRBD1	TRBV11-1	TRBJ1-5	CASSPGTGNSNQPQHF
-	TRBV25-1	TRBJ2-1	CAREREIEQFF
-	TRBV19	TRBJ1-2	CASSIQGVGYGYTF
-	TRBV2	TRBJ2-7	CASRPSKYEQYF
-	TRBV2	TRBJ1-1	CASSGRGLGTEAFF
-	TRBV5-1	TRBJ1-2	CASSLGGDILYGYTF
-	TRBV12-3/TRBV12-4	TRBJ2-5	CASSFFGGKETQYF
-	TRBV10-3	TRBJ1-1	CAIRAGGLNTEAFF
-	TRBV6-1	TRBJ2-6	CASSEAGDGANVLTF
-	TRBV2	TRBJ1-1	CASSVSQAFF
TRBD2	TRBV5-1	TRBJ2-5	CASSLAGAREGQTQYF
-	TRBV15	TRBJ1-6	CATTLSTNSPLHF
-	TRBV24-1	TRBJ2-7	CATSDGRYEQYF
-	TRBV6-6	TRBJ1-5	CASSYASDRNQPQHF
TRBD1	TRBV2	TRBJ1-5	CASTRTTGGRQPQHF
-	TRBV7-8	TRBJ2-7	CASSSSLFEQYF
TRBD2	TRBV10-3	TRBJ2-1	CAISDGSGAYNEQFF
TRBD2	TRBV20-1	TRBJ2-2	CSARAGGPLYTEELFF
-	TRBV11-2	TRBJ2-1	CASSLDQGGDEQFF
-	TRBV15	TRBJ1-6	CATSRGIESNSPLHF
TRBD1	TRBV10-3	TRBJ1-1	CAISEKQGALLTEAFF